The 19 T cell receptor beta chains presented below share a single source sample, sequenced in a study of T cells expressing NK-cell markers. Reprocessing the 5' RACE reads, TCRdb reports a single entry for every CDR3 protein and omits DNA. The sample includes some 450,000 distinct CDR3 sequences. The specimen was blood T cells: a sorted CD56 or NKG2C T cell subset, CD4+ or CD8+ T cells, or bulk PBMC T cells (not recorded which). All receptors come from a woman aged 18-69 years in good health.

J is TRBJ1-1 and V is TRBV5-1; the D gene TCRdb calls, TRBD1, cannot be checked with no DNA. Germline values: CDR1 SGHRS, CDR2 YFSETQ. The CDR3 loop spans 13 amino acids. This CDR3 is CASSRDRDTEAFF.

The CDR3 sequence is CASSQDLPLAGVVGALGTDTQYF. The rearrangement uses TRBV4-1 and TRBJ2-3; with no DNA, the TCRdb D assignment of TRBD1 cannot be verified. From germline, CDR1 is MGHRA and CDR2 YSYEKL. CDR3 length: 23 amino acids.

This chain uses TRBV20-1 with TRBJ1-3. Germline CDR1 DFQATT, CDR2 SNEGSKA (reference sequence). The CDR3 consists of 15 residues. CDR3: CSARDSKNSGNTIYF.

The genes are TRBV12-3 or TRBV12-4 and TRBJ2-5; the TCRdb call, TRBD1, lacks DNA for checking. The CDR3 is made up of 13 amino acids. The CDR3 spells CASRRGGRETQYF.

The chain recombines TRBV11-1 with TRBJ2-7; TCRdb gives TRBD2 as the D gene, but with no DNA this cannot be confirmed. Germline V gives CDR1 SGHAT, CDR2 FQDESV (reference sequence). This CDR3 spans 20 amino acids. CDR3 protein: CASSLAGVLAPNSEPYEQYF.

This rearrangement joins TRBV4-3 to TRBJ2-7; TCRdb picks TRBD2, but there is no DNA to check that call. Germline V gene sequence: CDR1 LGHNA, CDR2 YSLEER. This CDR3 has 17 residues. This CDR3 is CASSQVGRASGIYEQYF.

CDR3 sequence: CASSPPATSYEQYF. This chain uses TRBV7-9 with TRBJ2-7; the TRBD1 assignment by TCRdb is unverifiable without DNA. CDR3 length: 14 residues. Germline V gene lookup returns CDR1 SEHNR and CDR2 FQNEAQ (reference sequence).

The chain links TRBV18 to TRBJ2-3; no DNA is available, so the TRBD2 call from TCRdb remains unchecked. The CDR3 length is 18 residues. Per the germline V gene, CDR1 is KGHSH and CDR2 is LQKENI. CDR3 sequence: CASSPRFARIPLAPSQYF.

The chain links TRBV7-2 to TRBJ2-1. This CDR3 contains 16 residues. CDR1 and CDR2 from the germline V gene are SGHTA and FQGNSA. CDR3 loop: CASSLGDGFIGNEQFF.

The CDR3: CASSLDSDRGYTF. This chain links TRBV7-2 with TRBJ1-2; TCRdb picks TRBD1, but there is no DNA to check that call. Germline V gives CDR1 SGHTA, CDR2 FQGNSA. The CDR3 length is 13 residues.

The chain recombines TRBV19 with TRBJ1-5; the TRBD1 assignment by TCRdb is unverifiable without DNA. The V gene's germline CDR1 is LNHDA and CDR2 SQIVND (reference sequence). The CDR3 has 17 residues. The CDR3 sequence: CASSHRGGLYSNQPQHF.

The rearrangement joins TRBV12-3 or TRBV12-4 to TRBJ1-6; TCRdb selects TRBD1, and the lack of DNA leaves this call unchecked. The CDR3 has 13 residues. The CDR3 loop reads CASMGTVNSPLHF.

This chain joins TRBV6-2 or TRBV6-3 and TRBJ1-1; checking the TCRdb D call of TRBD1 is not possible without DNA. The CDR3 runs 16 residues. From germline, CDR1 is MNHEY and CDR2 SVGEGT. The chain's CDR3 is CASTVWTGAMNTEAFF.

V and J are TRBV20-1 and TRBJ2-5; the TCRdb D gene call, TRBD2, has no DNA to confirm it. Germline assignment: CDR1 DFQATT and CDR2 SNEGSKA (reference sequence). This CDR3 spans 15 amino acids. The CDR3 sequence is CSARLAGVSGETQYF.

The gene calls are TRBV7-2 and TRBJ1-5; absent DNA, TCRdb's TRBD1 call cannot be checked. The length of the CDR3 is 16 residues. Germline-derived CDR1 and CDR2 are SGHTA and FQGNSA. The CDR3 protein is CASSLALDRGNQPQHF.

This rearrangement joins TRBV12-5 to TRBJ2-1; TCRdb gives TRBD1 as the D gene, but with no DNA this cannot be confirmed. The CDR3 is made up of 14 amino acids. Germline lookup yields CDR1 LGHNT and CDR2 FRNRAP. This CDR3 is CASNLGPGLNEQFF. Using reference TRBV12-5 and TRBJ2-1 for the parts outside the CDR3, the full variable domain is DARVTQTPRHKVTEMGQEVTMRCQPILGHNTVFWYRQTMMQGLELLAYFRNRAPLDDSGMPKDRFSAEMPDATLATLKIQPSEPRDSAVYFCASNLGPGLNEQFFGPGTRLTVL.

The gene calls are TRBV15 and TRBJ2-1; the D call of TRBD2 rests on TCRdb alone, since no DNA is present to check it. The CDR3 has 23 amino acids. Per germline, CDR1 LNHNV and CDR2 YYDKDF (reference sequence). The CDR3 protein is CATSRDGDIQASGRLSSYNEQFF.

The CDR3 is CASSQETALYNSPLHF. V gene TRBV4-1 combines with J gene TRBJ1-6. The CDR3 runs to 16 residues. Germline V gene sequence: CDR1 MGHRA, CDR2 YSYEKL.

This chain connects TRBV29-1 to TRBJ2-2; the TCRdb call, TRBD2, lacks DNA for checking. CDR1 is SQVTM, CDR2 ANQGSEA, per germline. The CDR3 loop spans 12 amino acids. CDR3 amino acids: CSVIMAPGELFF.